Listed below are T cell receptor beta chains from one sample, sequenced in a study of CD8 T cells in Susac syndrome. TCRdb redid the calling of the immunoSEQ multiplex PCR reads with MiXCR, one entry per CDR3 protein. The sample carries a few hundred thousand distinct CDR3 sequences, around 96% recorded once. Sequencing was performed on CD4+ T cells from PBMCs. The receptors come from a human donor with multiple sclerosis. The CDR3 runs from the conserved cysteine through the conserved F or W. The D gene is left open where the match is weak. A clone size is listed for some rows: how often the clone was seen (once, few, many), or a class if it is expanded.

d_call j_call clone_size v_call cdr3_aa cdr3_nt
. TRBJ2-5 . TRBV3-1 CASSHRQETQYF TGTGCCAGCAGCCATAGGCAAGAGACCCAGTACTTC
. TRBJ2-1 . TRBV7-9 CASSATRGSYNEQFF TGTGCCAGCAGCGCAACCCGGGGCAGCTACAATGAGCAGTTCTTC
. TRBJ1-2 . TRBV15 CATSRDRNYGYTF TGTGCCACCAGCAGGGACCGCAACTATGGCTACACCTTC
. TRBJ2-3 . TRBV2 CASGRLLSTDTQYF TGTGCCAGCGGAAGACTCCTAAGCACAGATACGCAGTATTTT
TRBD1 TRBJ2-5 once TRBV20-1 CSAVRQGARETQYF TGCAGTGCAGTAAGACAGGGGGCACGGGAGACCCAGTACTTC
. TRBJ2-7 . TRBV14 CASSQEATVGEQYF TGTGCCAGCAGCCAAGAGGCAACAGTGGGGGAGCAGTACTTC
TRBD1 TRBJ1-2 . TRBV20-1 CSARALEGGAGYGYTF TGCAGTGCTAGAGCCCTGGAAGGGGGCGCTGGCTATGGCTACACCTTC
. TRBJ1-1 . TRBV9 CASSVGPGGRGTEAFF TGTGCCAGCAGCGTAGGACCGGGAGGGAGAGGGACTGAAGCTTTCTTT
. TRBJ1-2 . TRBV6-1 CASSPVGTGNPTNYGYTF TGTGCCAGCTCCCCTGTCGGGACGGGAAACCCTACTAACTATGGCTACACCTTC
. TRBJ1-2 . TRBV25-1 CASSDDAPGQGLRGYTF TGTGCCAGCAGTGATGACGCTCCGGGACAAGGGCTCCGTGGCTACACCTTC
. TRBJ1-2 . TRBV10-3 CAISGRYGYTF TGTGCCATCAGCGGCCGCTATGGCTACACCTTC
TRBD1 TRBJ1-6 . TRBV27 CASSEFGQGVGSPLHF TGTGCCAGCAGTGAATTCGGACAGGGTGTTGGTTCACCCCTCCACTTT
. TRBJ2-5 . TRBV5-1 CASKSGPVLQETQYF TGCGCCAGTAAATCGGGCCCCGTCCTCCAAGAGACCCAGTACTTC
TRBD1 TRBJ2-7 . TRBV3-1 CASSRQGVYEQYF TGTGCCAGCAGCCGACAGGGGGTCTACGAGCAGTACTTC
. TRBJ2-5 once TRBV6-5 CASSSTGSQYF TGTGCCAGTTCTTCCACGGGGTCCCAGTACTTC
TRBD1 TRBJ1-2 . TRBV5-1 CASSSRGPGYGYTF TGCGCCAGCAGCTCAAGGGGGCCAGGCTATGGCTACACCTTC
. TRBJ1-1 . TRBV28 CASHSLGTEAFF TGTGCCAGCCATTCCCTGGGCACTGAAGCTTTCTTT
. TRBJ2-1 . TRBV2 CASSEGGAYNEQFF TGTGCCAGCAGTGAAGGGGGGGCGTACAATGAGCAGTTCTTC
. TRBJ2-5 once TRBV3-1 CASRAAGQETQYF TGTGCCAGCAGGGCGGCAGGCCAAGAGACCCAGTACTTC
. TRBJ1-4 . TRBV4-1 CATKHRAYEKLFF TGCGCCACTAAACACAGGGCATATGAAAAACTGTTTTTT
. TRBJ1-1 . TRBV6-6 CASRTRRDTEAFF TGTGCCAGCAGAACCCGTAGGGACACTGAAGCTTTCTTT
. TRBJ2-2 . TRBV5-1 CASSSSDTGELFF TGCGCCAGCAGCTCCTCCGATACCGGGGAGCTGTTTTTT
. TRBJ1-2 . TRBV13 CASYPATGRLNYGYTF TGTGCCAGCTACCCCGCGACAGGCCGCCTTAACTATGGCTACACCTTC
. TRBJ2-1 once TRBV4-2 CASSQDLGDEQFF TGTGCCAGCAGCCAAGATTTGGGTGATGAGCAGTTCTTC
. TRBJ2-1 . TRBV30 CAWRRGLAARDEQFF TGTGCCTGGAGACGGGGGCTAGCGGCTCGTGATGAGCAGTTCTTC
TRBD1 TRBJ2-7 . TRBV5-6 CASNWSGTGGIYEQYF TGTGCCAGCAACTGGTCCGGGACAGGGGGAATTTACGAGCAGTACTTC
TRBD1 TRBJ2-1 . TRBV6-1 CASSMDRVDEQFF TGTGCCAGCAGTATGGACAGGGTGGATGAGCAGTTCTTC
TRBD2 TRBJ2-7 . TRBV30 CAWSGGSYEQYF TGTGCCTGGTCCGGCGGGAGCTACGAGCAGTACTTC
TRBD2 TRBJ2-7 . TRBV3-1 CASSLGTSGKQYF TGTGCCAGCAGCCTCGGGACTAGCGGGAAGCAGTACTTC
. TRBJ2-2 . TRBV27 CASTPQVRQGRTGELFF TGTGCCAGCACACCCCAAGTGCGCCAGGGGAGAACCGGGGAGCTGTTTTTT
. TRBJ2-7 . TRBV20-1 CSASRTTQEQYF TGCAGTGCTAGTAGGACTACTCAGGAGCAGTACTTC
TRBD2 TRBJ2-1 . TRBV12-3/TRBV12-4 CASTHYAGTTDEQFF TGTGCCAGCACCCACTACGCCGGGACTACGGATGAGCAGTTCTTC
. TRBJ1-2 . TRBV5-4 CASSESGLYGYTF TGTGCCAGCAGCGAGTCAGGGCTGTATGGCTACACCTTC
. TRBJ1-1 once TRBV7-6 CASSLILGSTEAFF TGTGCCAGCAGCTTAATTTTGGGGTCCACTGAAGCTTTCTTT
TRBD1 TRBJ2-6 . TRBV7-9 CASRDGQGWANVLTF TGTGCCAGCAGGGACGGACAGGGCTGGGCCAACGTCCTGACTTTC
TRBD2 TRBJ2-1 . TRBV15 CATRELAGYNEQFF TGTGCCACCAGAGAACTAGCGGGATACAATGAGCAGTTCTTC
. TRBJ1-5 . TRBV12-3/TRBV12-4 CASSFSRNQPQHF TGTGCCAGCAGTTTCTCTCGAAATCAGCCCCAGCATTTT
. TRBJ1-1 . TRBV30 CAWGQSEAFF TGTGCCTGGGGACAGTCAGAAGCTTTCTTT
. TRBJ2-4 . TRBV30 CAWSSGGNKNIQYF TGTGCCTGGAGCTCCGGAGGGAACAAAAACATTCAGTACTTC
. TRBJ2-3 . TRBV5-4 CASSLDRVTDTQYF TGTGCCAGCAGCTTGGACAGGGTCACAGATACGCAGTATTTT
TRBD2 TRBJ2-3 . TRBV20-1 CSARMVSGYTDTQYF TGCAGTGCTAGAATGGTTAGCGGGTACACAGATACGCAGTATTTT
. TRBJ1-2 . TRBV30 CAWKIRHSYGYTF TGTGCCTGGAAGATTAGACATAGCTATGGCTACACCTTC
. TRBJ2-3 . TRBV27 CASSLINLRQDTQYF TGTGCCAGCAGTTTAATAAACCTTCGACAAGATACGCAGTATTTT
. TRBJ2-3 few TRBV18 CASSPGGDTQYF TGTGCCAGCTCACCAGGGGGAGATACGCAGTATTTT
. TRBJ2-3 . TRBV29-1 CSGRLDTQYF TGCAGCGGCCGCCTGGATACGCAGTATTTT
TRBD2 TRBJ2-7 . TRBV12-3/TRBV12-4 CASSPGLAGDYEQYF TGTGCCAGCAGCCCGGGACTAGCGGGGGATTACGAGCAGTACTTC
TRBD2 TRBJ2-1 . TRBV12-5 CASLSSGRPYNEQFF TGTGCTAGTCTCTCTAGCGGGAGACCCTACAATGAGCAGTTCTTC
. TRBJ2-1 . TRBV20-1 CSVAGPFEQFF TGCAGTGTCGCCGGCCCATTTGAGCAGTTCTTC
. TRBJ2-1 . TRBV3-1 CASSHSYEQFF TGTGCCAGCAGCCATTCCTATGAGCAGTTCTTC
. TRBJ2-4 . TRBV4-1 CASSQDGQGLAKNIQYF TGCGCCAGCAGCCAAGATGGGCAGGGCCTAGCCAAAAACATTCAGTACTTC
. TRBJ2-3 . TRBV3-1 CASSQPRGLQADTQYF TGTGCCAGCAGCCAACCGAGGGGGTTACAGGCAGATACGCAGTATTTT